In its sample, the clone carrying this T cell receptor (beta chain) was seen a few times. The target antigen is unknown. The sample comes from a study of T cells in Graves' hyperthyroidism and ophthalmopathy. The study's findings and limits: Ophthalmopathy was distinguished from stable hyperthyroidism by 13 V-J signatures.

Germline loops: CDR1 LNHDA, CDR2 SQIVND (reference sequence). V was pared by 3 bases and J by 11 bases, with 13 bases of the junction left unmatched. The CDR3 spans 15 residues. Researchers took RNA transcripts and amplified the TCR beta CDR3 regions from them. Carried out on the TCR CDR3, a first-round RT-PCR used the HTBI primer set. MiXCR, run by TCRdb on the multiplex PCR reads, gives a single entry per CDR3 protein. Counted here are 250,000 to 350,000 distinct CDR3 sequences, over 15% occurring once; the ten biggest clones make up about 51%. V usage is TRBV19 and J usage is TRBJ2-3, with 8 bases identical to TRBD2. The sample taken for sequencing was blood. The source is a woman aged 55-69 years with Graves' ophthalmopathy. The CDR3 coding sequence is TGTGCCAGTAGTATCACAGTAGCGGGACCTTCTGAGCAGTATTTT. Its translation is CASSITVAGPSEQYF.